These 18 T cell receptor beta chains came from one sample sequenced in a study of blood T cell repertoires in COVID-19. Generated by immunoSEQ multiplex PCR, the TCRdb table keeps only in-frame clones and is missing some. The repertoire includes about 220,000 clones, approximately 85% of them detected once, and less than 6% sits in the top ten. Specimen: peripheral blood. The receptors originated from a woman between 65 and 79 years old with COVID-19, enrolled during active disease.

In DNA form, the CDR3 reads TGTGCCAGCAGGCCCTCCGGGACTGGCAATCAGCCCCAGCATTTT. This gives the protein CASRPSGTGNQPQHF. The chain carries TRBV28 and TRBJ1-5, with D possibly matching TRBD1 (5 bases). V shed 6 bases and J shed 2 bases, with 14 bases lying between them. CDR1 and CDR2 from the germline V gene are MDHEN and SYDVKM. CDR3 size: 15 residues.

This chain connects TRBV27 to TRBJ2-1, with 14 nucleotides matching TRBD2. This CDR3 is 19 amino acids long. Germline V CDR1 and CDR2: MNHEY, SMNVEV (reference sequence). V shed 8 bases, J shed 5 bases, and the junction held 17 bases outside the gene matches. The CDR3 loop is CASYPWGLAGAGLDNEQFF. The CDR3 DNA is TGTGCCAGCTACCCCTGGGGACTAGCGGGAGCGGGGCTAGACAATGAGCAGTTCTTC.

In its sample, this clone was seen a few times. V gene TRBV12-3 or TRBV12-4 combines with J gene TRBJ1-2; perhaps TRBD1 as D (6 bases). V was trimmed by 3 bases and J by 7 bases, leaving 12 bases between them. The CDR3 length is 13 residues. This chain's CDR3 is CASSLTRGIGYTF. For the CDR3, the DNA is TGTGCCAGCAGTTTGACCAGGGGAATTGGCTACACCTTC.

Here the CDR3 DNA reads TGTGCCAGCAGCCCCCGGAGCGGGAGGGCCTCGAACACCGGGGAGCTGTTTTTT. Its translation is CASSPRSGRASNTGELFF. The chain recombines TRBV11-2 with TRBJ2-2; the match to TRBD2 covers 10 bases. The CDR3 is made up of 18 amino acids. Germline V gene lookup returns CDR1 SGHAT and CDR2 FQNNGV. With 5 bases clipped from V and 0 bases from J, the junction kept 9 bases outside the gene matches.

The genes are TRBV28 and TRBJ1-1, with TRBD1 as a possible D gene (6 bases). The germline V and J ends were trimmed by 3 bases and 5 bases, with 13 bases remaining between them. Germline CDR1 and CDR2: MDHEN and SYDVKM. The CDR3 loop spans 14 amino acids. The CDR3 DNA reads TGTGCCAGCAGTTTTGGGGGGGCGCCTACTGAAGCTTTCTTT. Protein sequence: CASSFGGAPTEAFF.

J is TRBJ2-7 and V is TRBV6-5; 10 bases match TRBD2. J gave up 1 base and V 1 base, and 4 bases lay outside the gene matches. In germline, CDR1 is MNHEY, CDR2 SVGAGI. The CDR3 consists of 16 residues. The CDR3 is CASSYWRTSGSYEQYF. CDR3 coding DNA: TGTGCCAGCAGTTACTGGCGGACTAGCGGTTCCTACGAGCAGTACTTC.

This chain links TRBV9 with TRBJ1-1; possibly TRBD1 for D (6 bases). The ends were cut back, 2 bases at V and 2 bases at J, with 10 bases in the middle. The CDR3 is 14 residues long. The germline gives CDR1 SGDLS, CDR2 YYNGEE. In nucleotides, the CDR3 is TGTGCCAGCAGCGTCGGACAGAGCAACACTGAAGCTTTCTTT. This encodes CASSVGQSNTEAFF.

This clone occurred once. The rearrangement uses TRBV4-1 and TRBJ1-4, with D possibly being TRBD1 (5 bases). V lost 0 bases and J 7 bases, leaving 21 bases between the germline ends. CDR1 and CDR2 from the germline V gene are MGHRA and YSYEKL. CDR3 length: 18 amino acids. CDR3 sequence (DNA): TGCGCCAGCAGCCAAGATTTTGTCCCGGCAGGGAGGGCTGAAAAACTGTTTTTT. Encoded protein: CASSQDFVPAGRAEKLFF.

CDR3 in amino acids: CAWSVELYEQYF. The DNA of the CDR3 is TGTGCCTGGAGTGTAGAACTTTACGAGCAGTACTTC. The V call is TRBV30, the J call TRBJ2-7; D is unclear. Deletions cut 0 bases from V and 4 bases from J, with 7 bases between. Germline V lookup: CDR1 GTSNPN, CDR2 SVGIG (reference sequence). This CDR3 has 12 amino acids.

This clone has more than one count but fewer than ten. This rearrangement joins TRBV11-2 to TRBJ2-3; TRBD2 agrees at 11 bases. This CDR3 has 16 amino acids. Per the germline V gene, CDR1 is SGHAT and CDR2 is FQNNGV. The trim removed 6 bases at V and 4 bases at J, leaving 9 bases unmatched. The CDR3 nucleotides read TGTGCCAGCAGGCGTCTACTAGCGGGAGACGCAGATACGCAGTATTTT. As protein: CASRRLLAGDADTQYF. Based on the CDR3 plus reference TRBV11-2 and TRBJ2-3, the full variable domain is EAGVAQSPRYKIIEKRQSVAFWCNPISGHATLYWYQQILGQGPKLLIQFQNNGVVDDSQLPKDRFSAERLKGVDSTLKIQPAKLEDSAVYLCASRRLLAGDADTQYFGPGTRLTVL.

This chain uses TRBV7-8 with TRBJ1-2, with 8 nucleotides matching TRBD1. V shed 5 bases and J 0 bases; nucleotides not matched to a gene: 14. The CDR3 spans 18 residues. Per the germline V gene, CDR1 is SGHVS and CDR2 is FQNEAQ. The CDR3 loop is CASSQPGGQGPANYGYTF. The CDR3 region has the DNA TGTGCCAGCAGCCAACCGGGAGGACAGGGACCCGCTAACTATGGCTACACCTTC.

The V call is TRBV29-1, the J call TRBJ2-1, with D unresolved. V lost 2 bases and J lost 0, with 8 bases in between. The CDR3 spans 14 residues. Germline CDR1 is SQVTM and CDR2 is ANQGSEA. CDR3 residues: CSVENPRSYNEQFF. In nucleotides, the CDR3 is TGCAGCGTTGAAAATCCCCGCTCCTACAATGAGCAGTTCTTC.

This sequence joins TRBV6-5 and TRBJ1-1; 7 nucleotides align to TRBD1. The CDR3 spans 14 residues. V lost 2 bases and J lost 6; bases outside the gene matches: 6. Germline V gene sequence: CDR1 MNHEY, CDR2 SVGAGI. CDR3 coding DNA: TGTGCCAGCAGTTACGGCGGGACAGAAGCTGAAGCTTTCTTT. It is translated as CASSYGGTEAEAFF.

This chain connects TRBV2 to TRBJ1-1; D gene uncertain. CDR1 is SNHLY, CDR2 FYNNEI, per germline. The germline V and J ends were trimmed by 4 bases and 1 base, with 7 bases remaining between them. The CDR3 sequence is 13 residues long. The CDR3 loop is CASSVAENTEAFF. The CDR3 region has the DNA TGTGCCAGCAGTGTCGCGGAGAACACTGAAGCTTTCTTT.

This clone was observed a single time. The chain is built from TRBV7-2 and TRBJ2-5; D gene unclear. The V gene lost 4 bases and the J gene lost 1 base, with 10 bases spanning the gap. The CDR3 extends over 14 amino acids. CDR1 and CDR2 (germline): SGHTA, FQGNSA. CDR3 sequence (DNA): TGTGCCAGCAGCTCCCTCGACATCCAAGAGACCCAGTACTTC. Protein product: CASSSLDIQETQYF.

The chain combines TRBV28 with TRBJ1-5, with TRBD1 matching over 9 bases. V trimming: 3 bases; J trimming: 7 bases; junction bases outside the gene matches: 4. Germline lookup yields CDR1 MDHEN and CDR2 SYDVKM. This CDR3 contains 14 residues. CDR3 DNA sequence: TGTGCCAGCAGTTTGACAGGGGGGATACAGCCCCAGCATTTT. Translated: CASSLTGGIQPQHF. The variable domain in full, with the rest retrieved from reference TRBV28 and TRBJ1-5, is DVKVTQSSRYLVKRTGEKVFLECVQDMDHENMFWYRQDPGLGLRLIYFSYDVKMKEKGDIPEGYSVSREKKERFSLILESASTNQTSMYLCASSLTGGIQPQHFGDGTRLSIL.

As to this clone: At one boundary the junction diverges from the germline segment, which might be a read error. CDR3 sequence: CASSVAGGRAETQYF. The CDR3 DNA reads TGTGCCAGCAGCGTAGCGGGAGGGCGCGCAGAGACCCAGTACTTC. This sequence joins TRBV7-2 and TRBJ2-5; TRBD2 agrees at 11 bases. Per the germline V gene, CDR1 is SGHTA and CDR2 is FQGNSA. The length of the CDR3 is 15 residues.

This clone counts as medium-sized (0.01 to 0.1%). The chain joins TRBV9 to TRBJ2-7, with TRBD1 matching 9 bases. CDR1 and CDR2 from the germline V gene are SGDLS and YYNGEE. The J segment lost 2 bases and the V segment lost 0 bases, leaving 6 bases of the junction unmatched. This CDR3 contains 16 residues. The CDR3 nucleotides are TGTGCCAGCAGCGTAGGGGGACAGGGTTACGCCTACGAGCAGTACTTC. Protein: CASSVGGQGYAYEQYF.